The 17 T cell receptor beta chains given below trace back to one sample, sequenced in a study of response to subunit inactivated influenza vaccine. TCRdb processed the RT-PCR reads anew with MiXCR; each CDR3 protein has one entry. Of roughly 500,000 distinct CDR3 sequences listed, 16% are singletons. The sequences come from CD4+ T cells sorted from PBMCs, collected 23 months after vaccination. Source of these receptors: a man aged 45 to 70 who received an inactivated influenza vaccine.

The genes are TRBV7-9 and TRBJ1-1; a possible D gene is TRBD1 (5 bases). Germline CDR1 is SEHNR and CDR2 is FQNEAQ (reference sequence). CDR3 length: 13 residues. With 6 bases removed from V and 1 base from J, the gap between germline ends came to 9 bases. The CDR3 loop reads CASRGPPNTEAFF. The CDR3 nucleotides read TGTGCCAGCAGGGGACCCCCGAACACTGAAGCTTTCTTT.

This clonotype has a handful of counts. This chain connects TRBV7-2 to TRBJ2-7, with 9 bases lining up with TRBD2. Germline CDR1 reads SGHTA; CDR2 reads FQGNSA. The CDR3 is made up of 15 amino acids. V shed 3 bases and J 5 bases; nucleotides not matched to a gene: 8. The CDR3 nucleotides read TGTGCCAGCAGCTTTGGTGGCGGGAGGGCGAACGAGCAGTACTTC. Translation gives CASSFGGGRANEQYF.

The V and J genes are TRBV20-1 and TRBJ2-2; the D is unclear. This CDR3 is built from 12 residues. Per the germline V gene, CDR1 is DFQATT and CDR2 is SNEGSKA (reference sequence). The germline V and J ends were trimmed by 6 bases and 3 bases, with 8 bases remaining between them. The chain's CDR3 is CSAAEHTGELFF. The CDR3 nucleotides are TGCAGTGCGGCGGAACACACCGGGGAGCTGTTTTTT.

The chain combines TRBV7-8 with TRBJ2-7; D might be TRBD2 (5 bases). CDR3 length: 14 amino acids. Trimming stripped 5 bases from V and 6 bases from J, with 17 bases between. Germline CDR1 and CDR2: SGHVS and FQNEAQ. The DNA for the CDR3 is TGTGCCAGCAGCCAAAGCTGGGGAACTAGCGAGCAGTACTTC. This codes for CASSQSWGTSEQYF.

This clonotype occurred a few times. The chain couples TRBV10-3 to TRBJ1-5; 7 bases agree with TRBD1. V was clipped by 0 bases and J by 2 bases; unmatched bases: 4. This CDR3 spans 16 amino acids. The germline CDR1 and CDR2 sequences are ENHRY and SYGVKD. The CDR3 coding sequence is TGTGCCATCAGTGAGTCAAGGGGACAGCGCAATCAGCCCCAGCATTTT. It yields the protein CAISESRGQRNQPQHF.

The V gene is TRBV7-2, the J gene TRBJ1-1; TRBD1 is a possible D gene (6 bases). This CDR3 is built from 14 residues. The germline V gene has CDR1 SGHTA and CDR2 FQGNSA. The germline V and J ends were trimmed by 4 bases and 5 bases, with 14 bases remaining between them. The CDR3 reads CASSSTGRETEAFF. In nucleotides, the CDR3 is TGTGCCAGCAGCTCAACAGGGAGAGAAACTGAAGCTTTCTTT. Combining the CDR3 with reference TRBV7-2 and TRBJ1-1 gives the whole variable domain GAGVSQSPSNKVTEKGKDVELRCDPISGHTALYWYRQSLGQGLEFLIYFQGNSAPDKSGLPSDRFSAERTGGSVSTLTIQRTQQEDSAVYLCASSSTGRETEAFFGQGTRLTVV.

This clonotype came up a few times. V is TRBV4-3 and J is TRBJ2-5; 9 bases align to TRBD1. The ends lost 3 bases at V and 4 bases at J; junction bases unmatched: 9. The CDR3 totals 16 residues. Germline V gene data show CDR1 as LGHNA and CDR2 as YSLEER. The chain's CDR3 is CASSQDQSQGAETQYF. In nucleotides, the CDR3 is TGCGCCAGCAGCCAGGATCAGTCACAGGGGGCAGAGACCCAGTACTTC.

This clonotype was seen a handful of times. The chain has TRBV5-1 and TRBJ2-7, with 7 bases fitting TRBD1. The length of the CDR3 is 13 residues. V trimming: 5 bases; J trimming: 6 bases; junction bases outside the gene matches: 8. From germline, CDR1 is SGHRS and CDR2 YFSETQ. The DNA of the CDR3 is TGCGCCAGCAGTCGGGACAGTACCTCCGAGCAGTACTTC. It specifies CASSRDSTSEQYF.

The genes are TRBV15 and TRBJ1-4; possible D gene TRBD1, 5 bases. The CDR3 sequence is 14 residues long. Trimming took off 1 base at V and 14 bases at J, with 17 bases between the two ends. Germline-derived CDR1 and CDR2 are LNHNV and YYDKDF (reference sequence). The CDR3 region has the DNA TGTGCCACCAGCAGAGGGGGGATGGCAGGTGGCCTGTTTTTT. Translating it yields CATSRGGMAGGLFF.

The CDR3 coding sequence is TGTGCCAGCACTACCGCGGCTGGCAATCAGCCCCAGCATTTT. Its protein product is CASTTAAGNQPQHF. The chain couples TRBV6-1 to TRBJ1-5, with D uncertain. This CDR3 spans 14 amino acids. The V end lost 7 bases, the J end lost 2 bases, and 12 bases lay between the germline ends. From germline, CDR1 is MNHNS and CDR2 SASEGT.

This rearrangement joins TRBV6-2 or TRBV6-3 to TRBJ2-7; D call uncertain. With 7 bases removed from V and 0 bases from J, the gap between germline ends came to 10 bases. The CDR3 loop spans 13 amino acids. Germline CDR1 MNHEY, CDR2 SVGEGT. The chain's CDR3 is CASTRSISYEQYF. In nucleotides, the CDR3 is TGTGCCAGCACCCGGAGTATCTCCTACGAGCAGTACTTC.

The V and J genes are TRBV20-1 and TRBJ2-3; no clear D gene. Germline V gene data show CDR1 as DFQATT and CDR2 as SNEGSKA (reference sequence). The CDR3 spans 14 residues. CDR3: CSARGVAGTDTQYF. The CDR3 nucleotides read TGCAGCGCCAGAGGAGTGGCCGGCACAGATACGCAGTATTTT.

The rearrangement uses TRBV30 and TRBJ1-1; D is unclear. V shed 6 bases and J shed 8 bases, with 19 bases lying between them. Germline-derived CDR1 and CDR2 are GTSNPN and SVGIG (reference sequence). The CDR3 has 13 amino acids. DNA of the CDR3: TGTGCCTGCAGGAAGACCGGCATCGCAGAAGCTTTCTTT. Its protein is CACRKTGIAEAFF.

The chain uses TRBV5-4 and TRBJ2-1; D might be TRBD2 (5 bases). The CDR3 loop spans 15 amino acids. Germline loops: CDR1 SGHNT, CDR2 YYREEE (reference sequence). V was shortened by 4 bases and J by 1 base, with 12 bases between the two germline ends. CDR3 in DNA: TGTGCCAGCAGCCGTCGGGATGTTTCCTACAATGAGCAGTTCTTC. It encodes CASSRRDVSYNEQFF.

This clonotype has just a few counts. The chain has TRBV20-1 and TRBJ1-5, with D possibly being TRBD1 (5 bases). Germline V gene data show CDR1 as DFQATT and CDR2 as SNEGSKA (reference sequence). The CDR3 loop spans 19 amino acids. CDR3 sequence (DNA): TGCAGGGCTGCGGGTCAGGGCGCAATTAGAGGATATAGCAATCAGCCCCAGCATTTT. It codes for CRAAGQGAIRGYSNQPQHF.

This clonotype has just a few counts. The chain is built from TRBV29-1 and TRBJ2-1, with D hard to call. CDR3 length: 13 amino acids. Germline V gene sequence: CDR1 SQVTM, CDR2 ANQGSEA. V gave up 1 base and J gave up 8 bases, with 12 bases separating them. The CDR3 loop is CSVEGQATDEQFF. The CDR3 region has the DNA TGCAGCGTTGAAGGTCAGGCAACCGATGAGCAGTTCTTC.

The rearrangement links TRBV4-1 to TRBJ1-5; no reliable D call. CDR3 length: 8 amino acids. Trimming removed 5 bases at V and 15 bases at J, with 5 bases between. CDR1 MGHRA and CDR2 YSYEKL come from the germline V gene. The CDR3 bases are TGCGCCAGCAGCTCGGGGCATTTT. It specifies CASSSGHF.